The TCR beta chain described here comes from a study of beta chain features in type 1 diabetes. Study-level information: Age, gender and cell yields were similar between patients and healthy donors.

Expressed TCRB transcripts got sequenced, as all isolated RNA was reverse transcribed. About 3.7 million reads per sample were averaged for naive, central memory and regulatory samples. TCRdb's copy holds only in-frame clones and misses some; the assay was immunoSEQ multiplex PCR. Among around 710,000 clones listed, 9.5% to 15% were seen once. This clone was recorded a few times. The antigen remains unidentified. Study results and caveats: Within each of all four CD4+ subsets, Type 1 diabetes patients had TCRB CDR3s that were moderately but significantly shorter. Cells that show high TCR expression could be over-represented by cDNA sequencing.

This CDR3 is 13 amino acids long. V was clipped by 3 bases and J by 10 bases, with 15 bases between them. Germline assignment: CDR1 SNHLY and CDR2 FYNNEI. Specimen: naive CD4+ T cells from blood. This receptor was identified in a man younger than 45 with type 1 diabetes. The chain recombines TRBV2 with TRBJ1-1, with D tentatively TRBD1 (6 bases). CDR3 loop: CASSENREYGAFF. The CDR3 region has the DNA TGTGCCAGCAGTGAGAACAGGGAGTATGGAGCTTTCTTT.